A selection of T cell receptor beta chains follows, all from one sample in a study of CD4 T cells in relation to SARS-CoV-2 and coronaviruses. Clones were read by immunoSEQ multiplex PCR, and TCRdb kept only the in-frame ones, dropping some. Of 18,000 or so clones in the sample, almost 75% were seen once. Antigens of these TCRs are unknown. The sample consisted of CD4+ T cells from PBMCs, cultured in vitro. The receptors derive from a human donor in good health. CDR3s include the opening cysteine and the closing phenylalanine or tryptophan. D genes are given only for firm matches. Clone size, where shown, is once, few, many, or a class for clones that have expanded.

D	V	size	J	DNA	CDR3
.	TRBV5-1	.	TRBJ2-2	TGCGCCAGCAGCTTAGGCGTCCAAACCACCGGGGAGCTGTTTTTT	CASSLGVQTTGELFF
TRBD2	TRBV10-3	.	TRBJ2-5	TGTGCCATCAGTGGACTAGCGGGGGTAGGCGAGACCCAGTACTTC	CAISGLAGVGETQYF
.	TRBV2	.	TRBJ1-3	TGTGCCAGCAGCCCGCGTTCCCCCAACGGAAACACCATATATTTT	CASSPRSPNGNTIYF
.	TRBV5-6	.	TRBJ1-2	TGTGCCAGCAGCTTGCTCGACGGAATCACAAACTATGGCTACACCTTC	CASSLLDGITNYGYTF
.	TRBV21-1	.	TRBJ1-5	TGTGCCAGCAGCAAGGTACCGCTATACTTAAAGGACAGGGGGAGAGGAGTCAATCAGCCCCAGCATTTT	CASSKVPLYLKDRGRGVNQPQHF
.	TRBV5-1	.	TRBJ2-5	TGCGCCAGCAGCCCGGGAACGGTGGGAGAGACCCAGTACTTC	CASSPGTVGETQYF
.	TRBV19	.	TRBJ1-1	TGTGCCAGTAGTCAGGGGCGTTTCACTGAAGCTTTCTTT	CASSQGRFTEAFF
TRBD1	TRBV5-1	.	TRBJ1-2	TGCGCCAGCAGCTTGGAGGGACAGGGGGAGTACTATGGCTACACCTTC	CASSLEGQGEYYGYTF
.	TRBV29-1	.	TRBJ1-1	TGCAGCGTTGGGTCCTTGGGTACAAAGAACACTGAAGCTTTCTTT	CSVGSLGTKNTEAFF
TRBD1	TRBV7-2	.	TRBJ2-7	TGTGCCAGCAGCTTTTTGACAGGGGTGTCAGAGCAGTACTTC	CASSFLTGVSEQYF
TRBD1	TRBV19	.	TRBJ2-1	TGTGCCAGTAGTATTGGGGGGACAGGGCTGGGGCAGTTCTTC	CASSIGGTGLGQFF
.	TRBV7-9	.	TRBJ1-1	TGTGCCAGCAGCTTAGTGGCCAGCAACACTGAAGCTTTCTTT	CASSLVASNTEAFF
TRBD2	TRBV6-5	.	TRBJ2-7	TGTGCCAGCAGTTACTCGGCGGGAGGGTCTTACGAGCAGTACTTC	CASSYSAGGSYEQYF
TRBD1	TRBV2	.	TRBJ1-5	TGTGCCAGCAGTGGACAGACAGGGAATCAGCCCCAGCATTTT	CASSGQTGNQPQHF
TRBD2	TRBV6-6	few	TRBJ2-7	TGTGCCAGCAGGGGGACTAGCGGGGGCTACGAGCAGTACTTC	CASRGTSGGYEQYF
.	TRBV30	.	TRBJ2-5	TGTGCCTGGACCTCCCCCGGGGTGCGGACCCAGTACTTC	CAWTSPGVRTQYF
.	TRBV6-2/TRBV6-3	.	TRBJ2-7	TGTGCCAGCAGTCCCTATGGCGGGGCCCGTTCCTACGAGCAGTACTTC	CASSPYGGARSYEQYF
TRBD2	TRBV7-2	.	TRBJ2-7	TGTGCCAGCAGCCCCCGGACTAGCGGGCCCTACGAGCAGTACTTC	CASSPRTSGPYEQYF
TRBD1	TRBV18	.	TRBJ1-5	TGTGCCAGCTCACCCCGGGGACAGTACAATCAGCCCCAGCATTTT	CASSPRGQYNQPQHF
.	TRBV7-2	medium-sized	TRBJ1-5	TGTGCCAGCAGCTTAGAGGAGGGCTTTCGGCCCCAGCATTTT	CASSLEEGFRPQHF
TRBD1	TRBV30	few	TRBJ1-2	TGTGCCTGGACGCGTGGACAGGTGAACTATGGCTACACCTTC	CAWTRGQVNYGYTF
TRBD1	TRBV18	.	TRBJ1-1	TGTGCCAGCTCAACAGACAGGGGGAACACTGAAGCTTTCTTT	CASSTDRGNTEAFF
TRBD2	TRBV5-1	.	TRBJ2-1	TGCGCCAGCAGCTTGCAAGCTGCGGGGGGCTACAATGAGCAGTTCTTC	CASSLQAAGGYNEQFF
.	TRBV11-2	.	TRBJ1-2	TGTGCCAGCAGCTTACTAGCAGGGGATGGCTACACCTTC	CASSLLAGDGYTF
TRBD1	TRBV6-2/TRBV6-3	.	TRBJ2-1	TGTGCCAGCAGCCCCGGGACAGACGGAATTAAAGAGCAGTTCTTC	CASSPGTDGIKEQFF
.	TRBV27	.	TRBJ2-5	TGTGCCACCAGAGGGGGGGGATCAGAGACCCAGTACTTC	CATRGGGSETQYF
.	TRBV27	few	TRBJ1-6	TGTGCCAGCAGTTTATCGGAGGGCTATAATTCACCCCTCCACTTT	CASSLSEGYNSPLHF
.	TRBV19	.	TRBJ1-1	TGTGCCAGTAGGTTGTCAGAGAACACTGAAGCTTTCTTT	CASRLSENTEAFF
.	TRBV11-2	.	TRBJ2-3	TGTGCCAGCAGCTTAGCGCCAGCAGATACGCAGTATTTT	CASSLAPADTQYF
TRBD2	TRBV5-4	.	TRBJ2-1	TGTGCCAGCAGCTTGGCGGGACTAGCGAACAATGAGCAGTTCTTC	CASSLAGLANNEQFF
.	TRBV5-1	.	TRBJ2-1	TGCGCCAGCAGCTTGGCCTCAGGAGATTACAATGAGCAGTTCTTC	CASSLASGDYNEQFF
.	TRBV30	.	TRBJ2-2	TGTGCCTGCGTTACGACTCACCGGGCCGGGGAGCTGTTTTTT	CACVTTHRAGELFF
.	TRBV29-1	.	TRBJ2-6	TGCAGCGTCTGGGGGTCTGGGGCCAACGTCCTGACTTTC	CSVWGSGANVLTF
.	TRBV6-2/TRBV6-3	.	TRBJ2-1	TGTGCCAGCAGTGGGGACAGACTAGGGGCGGGTCCCAATGAGCAGTTCTTC	CASSGDRLGAGPNEQFF
.	TRBV30	.	TRBJ2-7	TGTGCCTGGAGTATAACGGGCCCAGGCGAGCAGTACTTC	CAWSITGPGEQYF
.	TRBV2	once	TRBJ1-5	TGTGCCAGCAAGGACAGCCTAAATCAGCCCCAGCATTTT	CASKDSLNQPQHF
.	TRBV3-1/TRBV3-2	.	TRBJ1-2	TGTGCCAGCAGCCAAGATGCGGACAGAGGGGGCTACACCTTC	CASSQDADRGGYTF
.	TRBV6-1	.	TRBJ2-7	TGTGCCAGCAGTGAAATGATACAGAGCTCCTACGAGCAGTACTTC	CASSEMIQSSYEQYF
TRBD1	TRBV7-9	.	TRBJ1-6	TGTGCCAGCAGCCCCGGACAGGGGGGTAGTTCACCCCTCCACTTT	CASSPGQGGSSPLHF
.	TRBV11-3	.	TRBJ1-6	TGTGCCAGCAGCTTGACAGCGAATTCACCCCTCCACTTT	CASSLTANSPLHF
.	TRBV23-1	.	TRBJ2-1	TGCGCCAGCAGTCTCCTCGGGAGTGTACTTTTCAGGTGGAATGAGCAGTTCTTC	CASSLLGSVLFRWNEQFF
.	TRBV5-1	.	TRBJ1-4	TGCGCCAGCAGCTTGGTGCCAGCGTCAACTAATGAAAAACTGTTTTTT	CASSLVPASTNEKLFF
.	TRBV9	.	TRBJ2-5	TGTGCCAGCAGCGTAGGGGTAAACGGTGAGACCCAGTACTTC	CASSVGVNGETQYF
TRBD1	TRBV19	.	TRBJ2-7	TGTGCCAGTAGTAAAGACAGGGCCTACGAGCAGTACTTC	CASSKDRAYEQYF
TRBD2	TRBV27	.	TRBJ2-1	TGTGCCAGCAGTTTTGGACTAGCGGGAGACGAGCAGTTCTTC	CASSFGLAGDEQFF
.	TRBV7-2	.	TRBJ2-3	TGTGCCAGCAGCTTAGCCTTAGGTACGCAGTATTTT	CASSLALGTQYF
TRBD1	TRBV9	.	TRBJ2-7	TGTGCCAGCAGCGTAGGTGAGGGGGCCACCTACGAGCAGTACTTC	CASSVGEGATYEQYF
.	TRBV6-6	few	TRBJ2-1	TGTGCCAGCAGTCAACGGGTCGGGGGCCTCTACAATGAGCAGTTCTTC	CASSQRVGGLYNEQFF
TRBD1	TRBV12-3/TRBV12-4	.	TRBJ1-1	TGTGCCAGCAGTTTGGACAGGCTCACTGAAGCTTTCTTT	CASSLDRLTEAFF
.	TRBV11-3	.	TRBJ2-2	TGTGCCAGCAGCTTACCCCTGGGATCTTCCGGGGAGCTGTTTTTT	CASSLPLGSSGELFF